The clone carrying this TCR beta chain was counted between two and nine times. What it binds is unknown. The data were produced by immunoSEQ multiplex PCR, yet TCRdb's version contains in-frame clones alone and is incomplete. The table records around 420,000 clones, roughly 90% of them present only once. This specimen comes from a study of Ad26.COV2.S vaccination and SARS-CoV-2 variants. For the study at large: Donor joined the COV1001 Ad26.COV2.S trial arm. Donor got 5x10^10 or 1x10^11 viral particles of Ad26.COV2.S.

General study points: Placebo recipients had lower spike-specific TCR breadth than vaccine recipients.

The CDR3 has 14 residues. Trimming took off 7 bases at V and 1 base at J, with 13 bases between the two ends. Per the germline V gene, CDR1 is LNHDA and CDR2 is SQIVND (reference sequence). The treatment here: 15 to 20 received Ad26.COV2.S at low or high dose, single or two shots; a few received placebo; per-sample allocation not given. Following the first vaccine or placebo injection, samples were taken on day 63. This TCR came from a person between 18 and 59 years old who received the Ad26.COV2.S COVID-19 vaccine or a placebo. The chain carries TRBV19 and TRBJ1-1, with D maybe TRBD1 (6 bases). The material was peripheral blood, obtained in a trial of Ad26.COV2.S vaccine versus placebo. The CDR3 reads CASIKRGGNTEAFF. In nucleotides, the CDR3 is TGTGCCAGTATCAAGAGGGGGGGGAACACTGAAGCTTTCTTT.